The 13 T cell receptor beta chains in this list originate from one sample, sequenced in a study of human T cells and chemical hapten exposure (dated by TCRdb to the early 2020s). Receptors were amplified or captured by RACE. This sample was sequenced with a NextSeq 500. In TCRdb, the public reads were trimmed at Q25 with fastp and aligned with MiXCR, with productive beta chains retained. One record per CDR3 amino acid sequence lists the most common genes and DNA. The sample table lists just under 350,000 distinct CDR3 sequences, approximately 6.9% of them with a count of one. The ten largest clonotypes hold 8% to 9% of the sample. Explained via the paper, the time point label denotes: patch test 1, 2 weeks after DPC sensitization. The treatment or condition label for this specimen denotes: therapeutic diphenylcyclopropenone sensitization with weekly scalp DPC. This specimen was whole blood, taken in connection with sensitization to the hapten diphenylcyclopropenone (DPC). These receptors all come from a woman between 18 and 29 years old with alopecia areata. Some clones in this sample may be carry-over from other donors' samples.

In this sample, this clonotype turned up many times. The V call is TRBV6-5, the J call TRBJ1-1; a possible D gene is TRBD1 (6 bases). This CDR3 contains 15 residues. V shed 6 bases and J shed 6 bases, with 20 bases lying between them. Germline CDR1 reads MNHEY; CDR2 reads SVGAGI. The CDR3 here is CASSSLGGGMSEAFF. The CDR3 region has the DNA TGTGCCAGCAGCTCGTTGGGAGGGGGTATGTCTGAAGCTTTCTTT.

The V gene is TRBV12-3 or TRBV12-4, the J gene TRBJ2-3, with a weak D call TRBD2 (5 bases). This CDR3 is built from 15 residues. V shed 4 bases and J shed 3 bases, with 14 bases lying between them. In nucleotides, the CDR3 is TGTGCCAGCAGTTCGCTCCTCGGGGTGACAGATACGCAGTATTTT. Encoded protein: CASSSLLGVTDTQYF.

V gene TRBV12-3 or TRBV12-4 combines with J gene TRBJ2-7; 7 bases line up with TRBD1. The CDR3 sequence is 17 residues long. The V segment lost 6 bases and the J segment 2 bases; nucleotides outside the gene matches: 16. The chain's CDR3 is CASSPSTGAEPTYEQYF. The DNA of the CDR3 is TGTGCCAGCAGCCCCTCAACAGGGGCCGAACCCACCTACGAGCAGTACTTC.

At least ten counts were recorded for this clonotype. The chain employs TRBV20-1 and TRBJ1-6, with no clear D. The CDR3 consists of 14 residues. From germline, CDR1 is DFQATT and CDR2 SNEGSKA (reference sequence). With 3 bases removed from V and 3 bases from J, the gap between germline ends came to 9 bases. CDR3 region: CSASWRDYNSPLHF. CDR3 sequence (DNA): TGCAGTGCTAGTTGGCGTGACTATAATTCACCCCTCCACTTT.

This clonotype was seen at least ten times. The V gene is TRBV24-1, the J gene TRBJ2-3, with 9 positions matching TRBD1. The CDR3 has 20 residues. Germline trimming cut 2 bases from V and 1 base from J; bases unmatched to any gene: 15. Looked up from germline, CDR1 is KGHDR and CDR2 is SFDVKD. The CDR3 coding sequence is TGTGCCACCAGTGATTCCCGGGACAGGGTGGGGAAGGAGGGCACAGATACGCAGTATTTT. It encodes CATSDSRDRVGKEGTDTQYF.

This clonotype was seen a few times. The chain joins TRBV7-3 to TRBJ2-2; tentatively, D is TRBD2 (6 bases). V was trimmed by 5 bases and J by 5 bases, leaving 12 bases between them. Looked up from germline, CDR1 is SGHTA and CDR2 is FQGTGA. This CDR3 has 14 residues. This chain's CDR3 is CASSPSGTTGELFF. In DNA, the CDR3 is TGTGCCAGCAGCCCTTCAGGGACTACCGGGGAGCTGTTTTTT.

This clonotype was found a few times. The J gene is TRBJ1-6, the V gene TRBV20-1; the match to TRBD1 covers 10 bases. CDR3 length: 14 residues. From germline, CDR1 is DFQATT and CDR2 SNEGSKA (reference sequence). The J segment lost 9 bases and the V segment lost 5 bases, leaving 7 bases of the junction unmatched. The CDR3 DNA follows: TGCAGTGCTGAGGAGGGGGACAGGGGTTCACCCCTCCACTTT. It specifies CSAEEGDRGSPLHF.

The sample holds a few counts of this clonotype. This chain uses TRBV6-1 with TRBJ2-5, with 9 bases lining up with TRBD2. The CDR3 runs 14 residues. V trimming: 8 bases; J trimming: 6 bases; junction bases outside the gene matches: 10. CDR1 is MNHNS and CDR2 is SASEGT in the germline V gene. CDR3 region: CASESRGGLKTQYF. The CDR3 DNA follows: TGTGCCAGCGAGTCGCGGGGGGGCCTAAAGACCCAGTACTTC.

The J gene is TRBJ1-1, the V gene TRBV14; D is undetermined. Germline CDR1 and CDR2: SGHDN and FVKESK. CDR3 size: 13 residues. V was pared by 2 bases and J by 3 bases, with 7 bases between. The CDR3 sequence: CASSQHTDTEAFF. The CDR3 bases are TGTGCCAGCAGCCAACACACGGACACTGAAGCTTTCTTT.

This clonotype has a handful of counts. The gene calls are TRBV9 and TRBJ2-3; 7 bases fit TRBD2. The CDR3 loop spans 16 amino acids. The trim removed 7 bases at V and 2 bases at J, leaving 13 bases unmatched. Germline loops: CDR1 SGDLS, CDR2 YYNGEE. The CDR3 DNA sequence: TGTGCCAGCTCGCCGAGGGAGGGGTCGGTCACAGATACGCAGTATTTT. Residues: CASSPREGSVTDTQYF.

This clonotype has a handful of counts. V and J are TRBV3-1 and TRBJ1-2; tentatively, D is TRBD1 (6 bases). The CDR3 extends over 16 amino acids. Germline values: CDR1 LGHDT, CDR2 YNNKEL (reference sequence). V gave up 3 bases and J gave up 2 bases, with 16 bases separating them. As DNA, the CDR3 is TGTGCCAGCAGCCAGACCGGGGGGCAGGAGAACTATGGCTACACCTTC. Its protein product is CASSQTGGQENYGYTF.

This chain links TRBV7-9 with TRBJ2-3, with D perhaps assigned TRBD1 or TRBD2 (5 bases each). Germline loops: CDR1 SEHNR, CDR2 FQNEAQ (reference sequence). The CDR3 has 16 amino acids. Deletions cut 2 bases from V and 0 bases from J, with 12 bases between. The CDR3 loop is CASSLSRDRSTDTQYF. The CDR3 DNA is TGTGCCAGCAGCTTATCCAGGGACCGAAGCACAGATACGCAGTATTTT.

As to this clonotype: At one end the junction does not follow the germline gene, possibly because of a read error. The J gene is TRBJ2-3, the V gene TRBV9; TRBD2 matches 8 bases. Germline V gives CDR1 SGDLS, CDR2 YYNGEE. The CDR3 contains 15 residues. CDR3 residues: CASSGTGQNTDTQYF. In DNA form, the CDR3 reads TGTGCCAGTAGCGGGACGGGGCAAAACACAGATACGCAGTATTTT.